The clone carrying this TCR beta chain came up a few times. Its antigen is unidentified. The sample belongs to a study of response to subunit inactivated influenza vaccine. General observations from the study: Only a handful of new T cells, the authors suggested, are recruited with each seasonal influenza vaccination.

TCRdb independently ran MiXCR on the RT-PCR reads; one entry per CDR3 protein. The sample yields roughly 780,000 distinct CDR3 sequences, less than 20% seen once. V lost 5 bases and J lost 5, with 13 bases in between. The CDR3 consists of 13 residues. Germline CDR1 is SGHRS and CDR2 is YFSETQ. V usage is TRBV5-1 and J usage is TRBJ2-5; D unresolved. The receptor was derived from a middle-aged man who received an inactivated influenza vaccine. Sequenced material: PBMCs from blood, taken more than 4 days after vaccination. The CDR3 nucleotides are TGCGCCAGCAGTCGTAGTCGGGCGGAGACCCAGTACTTC. Amino acids: CASSRSRAETQYF.